This T cell receptor (beta chain) was retrieved from a study of cytotoxic CD8 clonotypes in ibrutinib-treated CLL. At the level of the study: Overall, about 25 responses were partial and 2 complete; following median roughly 70 months, about 15 patients stayed remitted and some 12 progressed.

Clones were read by immunoSEQ multiplex PCR, and TCRdb kept only the in-frame ones, dropping some. The table includes about 68,000 clones, about nine tenths detected once. Frozen PBMC stocks contributed 2 to 2.5 micrograms of genomic DNA to the TCR beta libraries. This TCR derives from a human donor with chronic lymphocytic leukemia. The starting material was PBMCs, obtained after 12 months of ibrutinib treatment.

The CDR3: CASSLGGQGFQPQHF. In DNA form, the CDR3 reads TGTGCCAGCAGCTTAGGGGGACAGGGCTTTCAGCCCCAGCATTTT. This rearrangement joins TRBV7-2 to TRBJ1-5; TRBD1 matches 9 bases. Germline-derived CDR1 and CDR2 are SGHTA and FQGNSA. The CDR3 has 15 amino acids. Losses at the gene ends were 1 base for V and 6 bases for J; bases not matched to a gene: 4.